The 22 T cell receptor beta chains below all came from one sample that was sequenced in a study of T cell changes during pregnancy in multiple sclerosis. TCRdb's copy holds only in-frame clones and misses some; the assay was immunoSEQ multiplex PCR. This sample has roughly 46,000 clones, with almost 95% found just once. This sample comprised peripheral blood, obtained in the third trimester of pregnancy. The receptors come from a female donor with multiple sclerosis, enrolled in a pregnancy study.

This chain joins TRBV7-3 and TRBJ2-1, with 7 bases aligning to TRBD2. In germline, CDR1 is SGHTA, CDR2 FQGTGA. The CDR3 contains 15 residues. The junction had 2 bases not matched to a gene; V was cut back by 2 bases and J by 1 base. CDR3 in DNA: TGTGCCAGCAGCTTAGTCGGGGGGTCCTACAATGAGCAGTTCTTC. This sequence encodes CASSLVGGSYNEQFF.

The rearrangement links TRBV6-5 to TRBJ2-1; 15 bases map to TRBD2. This CDR3 has 15 amino acids. Germline loops: CDR1 MNHEY, CDR2 SVGAGI. J gave up 8 bases and V 6 bases, and 5 bases lay outside the gene matches. Here the CDR3 reads CASRIGLAGGYEQFF. The CDR3 region has the DNA TGTGCCAGCAGGATTGGACTAGCGGGAGGGTATGAGCAGTTCTTC.

This chain connects TRBV5-1 to TRBJ2-1; tentative D call: TRBD1 (5 bases). Germline lookup yields CDR1 SGHRS and CDR2 YFSETQ. CDR3 length: 12 residues. The V and J ends lost 4 bases and 9 bases respectively, with 11 bases between them. The CDR3 coding sequence is TGCGCCAGCAGCCCGGCTAGGGGTGAGCAGTTCTTC. This encodes CASSPARGEQFF.

This chain links TRBV7-6 with TRBJ2-1, with 14 bases that match TRBD2. The germline V gene has CDR1 SGHVS and CDR2 FNYEAQ. After removal of 5 bases from V and 2 bases from J, the junction contained 14 bases not matched to a gene. The CDR3 has 20 amino acids. This chain's CDR3 is CASSRTVPGLAGVAYNEQFF. CDR3 nucleotide sequence: TGTGCCAGCAGCCGAACCGTCCCGGGACTAGCGGGAGTTGCCTACAATGAGCAGTTCTTC.

The chain uses TRBV5-1 and TRBJ2-2; 8 bases agree with TRBD2. This CDR3 has 16 amino acids. Germline CDR1 is SGHRS and CDR2 is YFSETQ. J was trimmed by 1 base and V by 3 bases; bases with no gene match: 5. CDR3 nucleotides: TGCGCCAGCAGCTCGGGGGGGACAAAGAACACCGGGGAGCTGTTTTTT. It encodes CASSSGGTKNTGELFF.

This clone has just one count. The chain links TRBV4-3 to TRBJ2-1; D is perhaps TRBD2 (5 bases). This CDR3 spans 16 amino acids. The V and J ends lost 1 base and 2 bases respectively, with 12 bases between them. Germline CDR1 is LGHNA and CDR2 is YSLEER. This chain's CDR3 is CASSQGVDYPYNEQFF. The DNA of the CDR3 is TGCGCCAGCAGCCAAGGTGTCGACTACCCCTACAATGAGCAGTTCTTC.

The J gene is TRBJ2-5, the V gene TRBV27, with a tentative D call TRBD2 (5 bases). The CDR3 length is 15 residues. Germline-derived CDR1 and CDR2 are MNHEY and SMNVEV (reference sequence). V was cut by 2 bases and J by 4 bases, with 14 bases left in between. This CDR3 is CASSLEGRHGETQYF. DNA for the CDR3: TGTGCCAGCAGTTTAGAGGGTCGCCATGGAGAGACCCAGTACTTC.

The genes are TRBV4-2 and TRBJ2-2; 13 bases are shared with TRBD2. CDR3 length equals 21 residues. Trimming removed 0 bases from V and 1 base from J; junction bases left unmatched: 11. The V gene's germline CDR1 is LGHNA and CDR2 YNFKEQ. CDR3 residues: CASSQDSLPGTSGKNTGELFF. The CDR3 DNA follows: TGTGCCAGCAGCCAAGACTCCCTACCCGGGACTAGCGGGAAGAACACCGGGGAGCTGTTTTTT.

The chain uses TRBV28 and TRBJ2-1; 8 nucleotides agree with TRBD1. The CDR3 runs to 16 residues. V was pared by 8 bases and J by 4 bases, with 13 bases of the junction left unmatched. Germline-derived CDR1 and CDR2 are MDHEN and SYDVKM. The CDR3 here is CASLDRTGFDYNEQFF. The CDR3 nucleotides are TGTGCCAGCCTCGATAGGACAGGGTTTGATTACAATGAGCAGTTCTTC.

J is TRBJ1-2 and V is TRBV2; the match to TRBD1 covers 10 bases. V was clipped by 7 bases and J by 2 bases; unmatched bases: 4. Germline lookup yields CDR1 SNHLY and CDR2 FYNNEI. The CDR3 consists of 14 residues. The CDR3 sequence: CASKKTGGNYGYTF. CDR3 sequence (DNA): TGTGCCAGCAAGAAGACAGGGGGCAACTATGGCTACACCTTC.

The chain combines TRBV25-1 with TRBJ2-3; no reliable D call. Germline CDR1 and CDR2: MGHDK and SYGVNS. The CDR3 length is 12 residues. V was pared by 1 base and J by 5 bases, with 4 bases between. DNA for the CDR3: TGTGCCAGCAGTGAATCAGGAGATACGCAGTATTTT. This gives the protein CASSESGDTQYF.

The J gene is TRBJ2-5, the V gene TRBV18; 12 bases agree with TRBD2. This CDR3 comprises 16 residues. Germline loops: CDR1 KGHSH, CDR2 LQKENI. V lost 3 bases to trimming and J lost 1 base; unmatched junction nucleotides: 3. The CDR3 sequence is CASSPGTSGSQETQYF. CDR3 bases: TGTGCCAGCTCACCCGGGACTAGCGGGTCCCAAGAGACCCAGTACTTC.

This clone was observed a single time. The CDR3: CASKGDLNSYEQYF. Here the CDR3 DNA reads TGTGCCAGCAAAGGGGATCTTAACTCCTACGAGCAGTACTTC. The V call is TRBV27, the J call TRBJ2-7; D is perhaps TRBD1 (5 bases). Germline assignment: CDR1 MNHEY and CDR2 SMNVEV (reference sequence). Trimming took off 7 bases at V and 0 bases at J, with 13 bases between the two ends. This CDR3 spans 14 amino acids.

This chain joins TRBV4-3 and TRBJ1-1; D uncertain. The CDR3 has 15 amino acids. Germline V lookup: CDR1 LGHNA, CDR2 YSLEER. V lost 4 bases to trimming and J lost 4 bases, with 16 bases between them. As DNA, the CDR3 is TGCGCCAGCAGCCGCCAAGGAGGGATGGCCACTGAAGCTTTCTTT. This sequence encodes CASSRQGGMATEAFF.

The chain has TRBV19 and TRBJ2-3; 7 bases line up with TRBD2. CDR3 size: 14 residues. Looked up from germline, CDR1 is LNHDA and CDR2 is SQIVND (reference sequence). The V and J ends lost 5 bases and 6 bases, in that order; junction bases with no gene match: 8. Here the CDR3 DNA reads TGTGCCAGTAGTTATGGGACTACCTTGGATACGCAGTATTTT. Amino acid sequence: CASSYGTTLDTQYF. Full variable domain (outside the CDR3, taken from reference TRBV19 and TRBJ2-3): DGGITQSPKYLFRKEGQNVTLSCEQNLNHDAMYWYRQDPGQGLRLIYYSQIVNDFQKGDIAEGYSVSREKKESFPLTVTSAQKNPTAFYLCASSYGTTLDTQYFGPGTRLTVL.

The chain recombines TRBV9 with TRBJ1-1, with a tentative D call TRBD1 (5 bases). The germline V gene encodes CDR1 SGDLS and CDR2 YYNGEE. Between the trimmed V and J ends, which lost 4 bases and 2 bases, there was a span of 15 bases. This CDR3 contains 15 residues. As DNA, the CDR3 is TGTGCCAGCAGCAAGTCGGGGGGACTCAACACTGAAGCTTTCTTT. The encoded protein is CASSKSGGLNTEAFF.

V and J are TRBV19 and TRBJ2-1, with TRBD1 as a possible D gene (6 bases). This CDR3 is 16 amino acids long. Trimming removed 4 bases from V and 3 bases from J, with 16 bases in between. Germline CDR1 reads LNHDA; CDR2 reads SQIVND (reference sequence). CDR3 residues: CASSTRRGTYYNEQFF. DNA of the CDR3: TGTGCCAGTAGTACCAGAAGGGGGACGTACTACAATGAGCAGTTCTTC.

This rearrangement joins TRBV5-6 to TRBJ2-2, with 8 bases lining up with TRBD2. This CDR3 region has 17 residues. Per germline, CDR1 SGHDT and CDR2 YYEEEE. V trimming: 4 bases; J trimming: 5 bases; junction bases outside the gene matches: 13. The CDR3 sequence: CASSLWLREVGTGELFF. CDR3 DNA: TGTGCCAGCAGCCTTTGGTTGCGGGAGGTTGGAACCGGGGAGCTGTTTTTT. Combining the CDR3 with reference TRBV5-6 and TRBJ2-2 gives the whole variable domain DAGVTQSPTHLIKTRGQQVTLRCSPKSGHDTVSWYQQALGQGPQFIFQYYEEEERQRGNFPDRFSGHQFPNYSSELNVNALLLGDSALYLCASSLWLREVGTGELFFGEGSRLTVL.

V usage is TRBV6-1 and J usage is TRBJ2-1; D might be TRBD2 (6 bases). Germline CDR1 is MNHNS and CDR2 is SASEGT. CDR3 length: 21 amino acids. The V end lost 0 bases, the J end lost 4 bases, and 28 bases lay between the germline ends. CDR3 sequence (DNA): TGTGCCAGCAGTGAAGCGCTCCTTCCAGGAGGGGTGGGCCGAACGTACAATGAGCAGTTCTTC. Protein: CASSEALLPGGVGRTYNEQFF.

The rearrangement uses TRBV7-2 and TRBJ2-3; 13 positions match TRBD2. The ends lost 1 base at V and 0 bases at J; junction bases unmatched: 4. The CDR3 runs to 18 residues. CDR1 SGHTA and CDR2 FQGNSA come from the germline V gene. The CDR3 is CASSLEGLAGSSTDTQYF. CDR3 bases: TGTGCCAGCAGCTTAGAGGGACTAGCGGGATCTAGCACAGATACGCAGTATTTT.

The rearrangement links TRBV7-9 to TRBJ2-7; 9 bases line up with TRBD2. CDR3 length: 15 amino acids. Germline V gene data show CDR1 as SEHNR and CDR2 as FQNEAQ (reference sequence). Unmatched junction bases numbered 1, after V lost 0 bases and J lost 1 base. The DNA for the CDR3 is TGTGCCAGCAGCTTAGCTAGCGGGAGTTCCTACGAGCAGTACTTC. This encodes CASSLASGSSYEQYF.

J is TRBJ2-7 and V is TRBV15; tentative D call: TRBD1 (5 bases). This CDR3 comprises 14 residues. The germline V gene has CDR1 LNHNV and CDR2 YYDKDF (reference sequence). V was clipped by 1 base and J by 9 bases, with 16 bases between them. CDR3 in amino acids: CATSRVRVNLPQYF. The CDR3, as DNA: TGTGCCACCAGCAGAGTCAGGGTCAACCTTCCGCAGTACTTC.